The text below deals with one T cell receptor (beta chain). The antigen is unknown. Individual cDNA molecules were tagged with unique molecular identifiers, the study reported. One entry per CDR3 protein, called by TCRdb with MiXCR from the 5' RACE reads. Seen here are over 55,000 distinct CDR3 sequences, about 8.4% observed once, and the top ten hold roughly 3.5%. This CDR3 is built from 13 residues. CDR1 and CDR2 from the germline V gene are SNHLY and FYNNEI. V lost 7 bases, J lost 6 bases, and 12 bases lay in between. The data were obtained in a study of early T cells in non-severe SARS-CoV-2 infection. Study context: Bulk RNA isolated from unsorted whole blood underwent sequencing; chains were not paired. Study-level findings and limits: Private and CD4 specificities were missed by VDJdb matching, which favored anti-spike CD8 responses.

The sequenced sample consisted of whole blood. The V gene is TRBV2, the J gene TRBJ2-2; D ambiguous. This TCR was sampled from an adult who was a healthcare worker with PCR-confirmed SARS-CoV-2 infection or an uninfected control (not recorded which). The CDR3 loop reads CASTVAASGELFF. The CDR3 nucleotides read TGTGCCAGCACGGTGGCGGCCTCCGGGGAGCTGTTTTTT. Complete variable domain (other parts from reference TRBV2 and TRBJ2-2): EPEVTQTPSHQVTQMGQEVILRCVPISNHLYFYWYRQILGQKVEFLVSFYNNEISEKSEIFDDQFSVERPDGSNFTLKIRSTKLEDSAMYFCASTVAASGELFFGEGSRLTVL.